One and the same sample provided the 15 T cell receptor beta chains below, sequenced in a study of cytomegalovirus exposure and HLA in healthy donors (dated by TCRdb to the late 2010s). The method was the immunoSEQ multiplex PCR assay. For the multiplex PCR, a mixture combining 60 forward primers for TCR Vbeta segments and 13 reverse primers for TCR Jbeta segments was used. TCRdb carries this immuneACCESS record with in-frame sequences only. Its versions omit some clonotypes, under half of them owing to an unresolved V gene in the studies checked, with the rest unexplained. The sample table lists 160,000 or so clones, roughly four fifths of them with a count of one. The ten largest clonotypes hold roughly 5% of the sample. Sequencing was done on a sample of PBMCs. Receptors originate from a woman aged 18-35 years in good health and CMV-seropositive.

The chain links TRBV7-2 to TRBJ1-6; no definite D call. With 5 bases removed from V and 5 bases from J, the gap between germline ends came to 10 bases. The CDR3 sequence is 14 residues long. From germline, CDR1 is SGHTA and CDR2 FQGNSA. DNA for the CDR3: TGTGCCAGCAGCCTTAGCGTAGATAATTCACCCCTCCACTTT. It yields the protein CASSLSVDNSPLHF. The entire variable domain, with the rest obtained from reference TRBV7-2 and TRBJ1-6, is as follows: GAGVSQSPSNKVTEKGKDVELRCDPISGHTALYWYRQSLGQGLEFLIYFQGNSAPDKSGLPSDRFSAERTGGSVSTLTIQRTQQEDSAVYLCASSLSVDNSPLHFGNGTRLTVT.

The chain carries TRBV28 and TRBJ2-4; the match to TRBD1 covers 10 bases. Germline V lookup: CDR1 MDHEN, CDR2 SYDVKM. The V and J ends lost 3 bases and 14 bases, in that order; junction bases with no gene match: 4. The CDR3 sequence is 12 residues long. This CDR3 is CASSLGQGKKYF. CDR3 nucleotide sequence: TGTGCCAGCAGTTTGGGACAGGGGAAAAAGTACTTC.

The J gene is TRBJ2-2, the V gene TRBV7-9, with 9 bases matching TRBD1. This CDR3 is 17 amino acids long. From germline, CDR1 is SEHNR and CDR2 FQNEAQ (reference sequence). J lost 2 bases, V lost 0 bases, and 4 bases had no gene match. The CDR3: CASSLARDRENTGELFF. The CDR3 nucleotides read TGTGCCAGCAGCTTAGCACGGGACAGGGAAAACACCGGGGAGCTGTTTTTT.

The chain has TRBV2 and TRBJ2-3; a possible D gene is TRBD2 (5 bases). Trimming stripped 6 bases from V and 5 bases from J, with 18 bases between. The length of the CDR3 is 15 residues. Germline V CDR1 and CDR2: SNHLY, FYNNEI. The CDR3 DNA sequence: TGTGCCAGCAGGGCGGTCGATTCTGGAGGAGATACGCAGTATTTT. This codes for CASRAVDSGGDTQYF.

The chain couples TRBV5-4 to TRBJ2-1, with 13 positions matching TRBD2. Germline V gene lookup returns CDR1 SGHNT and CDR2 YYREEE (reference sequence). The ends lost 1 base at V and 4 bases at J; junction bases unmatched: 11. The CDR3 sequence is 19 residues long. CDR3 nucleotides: TGTGCCAGCAGCTTGAATGTTCTACTAGCGGGGGGGCCTTACAATGAGCAGTTCTTC. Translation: CASSLNVLLAGGPYNEQFF.

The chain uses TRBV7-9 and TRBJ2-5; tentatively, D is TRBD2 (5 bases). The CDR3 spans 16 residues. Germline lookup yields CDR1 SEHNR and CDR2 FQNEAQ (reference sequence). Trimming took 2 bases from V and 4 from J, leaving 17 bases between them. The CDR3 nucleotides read TGTGCCAGCAGCTTACCCTCGGGCCTAGCTAGAGAGACCCAGTACTTC. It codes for CASSLPSGLARETQYF.

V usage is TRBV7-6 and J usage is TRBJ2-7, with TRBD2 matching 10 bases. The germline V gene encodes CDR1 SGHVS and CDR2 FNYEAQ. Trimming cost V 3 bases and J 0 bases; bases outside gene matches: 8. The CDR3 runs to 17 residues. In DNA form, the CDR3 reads TGTGCCAGCAGCTTGGTACCGGGACTAGCGAGCTCCTACGAGCAGTACTTC. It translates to CASSLVPGLASSYEQYF.

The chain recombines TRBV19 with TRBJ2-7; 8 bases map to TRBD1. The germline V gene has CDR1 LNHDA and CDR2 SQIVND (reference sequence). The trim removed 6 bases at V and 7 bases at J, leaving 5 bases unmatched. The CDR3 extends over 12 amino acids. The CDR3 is CASSDRGEEQYF. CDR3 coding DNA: TGTGCCAGTAGCGACAGGGGTGAGGAGCAGTACTTC.

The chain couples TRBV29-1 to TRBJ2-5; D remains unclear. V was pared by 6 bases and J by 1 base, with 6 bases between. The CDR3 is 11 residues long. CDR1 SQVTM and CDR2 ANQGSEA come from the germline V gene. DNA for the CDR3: TGCAGCGTGCGTCCCCAAGAGACCCAGTACTTC. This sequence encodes CSVRPQETQYF.

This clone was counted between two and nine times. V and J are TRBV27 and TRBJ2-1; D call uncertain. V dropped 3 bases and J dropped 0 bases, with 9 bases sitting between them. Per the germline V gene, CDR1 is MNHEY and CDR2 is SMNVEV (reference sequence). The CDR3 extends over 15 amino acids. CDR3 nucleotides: TGTGCCAGCAGTTTTCTACACAGCTCCTACAATGAGCAGTTCTTC. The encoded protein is CASSFLHSSYNEQFF.

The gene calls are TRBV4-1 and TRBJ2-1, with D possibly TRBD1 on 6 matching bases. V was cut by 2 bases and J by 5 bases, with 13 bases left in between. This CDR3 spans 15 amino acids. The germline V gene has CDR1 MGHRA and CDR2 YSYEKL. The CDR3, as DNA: TGCGCCAGCAGCCAAACCTCTGGGGACAACAATGAGCAGTTCTTC. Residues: CASSQTSGDNNEQFF.

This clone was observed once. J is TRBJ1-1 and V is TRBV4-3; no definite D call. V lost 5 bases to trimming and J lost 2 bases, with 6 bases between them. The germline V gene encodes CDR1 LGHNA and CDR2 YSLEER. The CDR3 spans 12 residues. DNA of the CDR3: TGCGCCAGCAGCTACAGAAACACTGAAGCTTTCTTT. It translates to CASSYRNTEAFF.

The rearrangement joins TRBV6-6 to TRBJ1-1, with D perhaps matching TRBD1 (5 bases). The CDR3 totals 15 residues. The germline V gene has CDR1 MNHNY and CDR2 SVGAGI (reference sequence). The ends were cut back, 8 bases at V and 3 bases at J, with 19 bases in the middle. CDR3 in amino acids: CASFFEASRDTEAFF. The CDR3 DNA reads TGTGCCAGCTTTTTTGAAGCCTCCAGGGACACTGAAGCTTTCTTT.

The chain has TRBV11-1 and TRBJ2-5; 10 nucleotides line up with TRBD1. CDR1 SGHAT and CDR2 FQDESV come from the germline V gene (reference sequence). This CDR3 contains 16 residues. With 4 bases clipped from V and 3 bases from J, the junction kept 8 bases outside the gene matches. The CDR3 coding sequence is TGTGCCAGCAGCTCCCCGGGGACAGGGGCGAAAGAGACCCAGTACTTC. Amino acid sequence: CASSSPGTGAKETQYF.

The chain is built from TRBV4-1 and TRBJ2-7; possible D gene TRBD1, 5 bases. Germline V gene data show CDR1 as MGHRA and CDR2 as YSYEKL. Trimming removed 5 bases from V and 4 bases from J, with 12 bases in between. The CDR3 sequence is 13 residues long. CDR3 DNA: TGCGCCAGCAGCGCCCAGGGATTATACGAGCAGTACTTC. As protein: CASSAQGLYEQYF.